This T cell receptor (beta chain) was captured in a study of blood T cells in healthy people across ages. Study-level findings and limits: Investigators treated diversity estimates from one million T cells as underestimates.

Primed by a sample-barcoded 5' primer and a J-beta primer mix, a second PCR proceeded for 7 to 11 cycles. TCRdb used MiXCR to reprocess the 5' RACE reads, holding one entry per CDR3 protein. The sample has approximately 2,000,000 distinct CDR3 sequences; 39% are singletons. This CDR3 comprises 16 residues. Germline CDR1 reads SEHNR; CDR2 reads FQNEAQ (reference sequence). V gave up 5 bases and J gave up 5 bases; unmatched junction bases: 9. Of note for this clonotype: Its matching antigen is unknown.

Every participating donor contributed around 9.5 milliliters of peripheral blood through a draw. The chain couples TRBV7-9 to TRBJ2-5; 12 bases are a match to TRBD2. The sequenced sample consisted of blood. The sequence was obtained from a human donor in good health. In nucleotides, the CDR3 is TGTGCCAGCAGCCCATGGACTAGCGGGGCGGAGGAGACCCAGTACTTC. As protein: CASSPWTSGAEETQYF.